This TCR beta chain comes out of a study of T-cell reconstitution after alpha-beta-depleted transplantation in children. Notes on the study in general: Several hundred expanded graft clones reportedly were the source of alpha-beta T cells about two months after transplant. T-cell numbers and diversity, one year after transplant, stemmed largely from T cells that were newly produced.

The sample holds a few counts of this clonotype. Antigen specificity is unknown. Looked up from germline, CDR1 is SGDLS and CDR2 is YYNGEE. V lost 2 bases and J 0 bases, leaving 8 bases between the germline ends. CDR3 size: 14 residues. Preparation of the TCRbeta library used unique molecular identifiers. TCRdb fed the PCR reads into MiXCR, producing one record per CDR3 protein. The data contain 700,000 to 950,000 distinct CDR3 sequences, 16% of them seen just once; the ten biggest clones take up roughly 5%. This specimen was PBMCs, mostly from graft donor cells, taken 360 days after TCRalphabeta/CD19-depleted stem cell transplant. This TCR was recovered from a male patient younger than 18 who had a stem cell transplant for acute lymphoblastic leukemia, so the T cells may come from the graft donor. The rearrangement links TRBV9 to TRBJ1-2; D call uncertain. The CDR3 is CASSVDLANYGYTF. CDR3 sequence (DNA): TGTGCCAGCAGCGTCGACCTTGCTAACTATGGCTACACCTTC. Together with reference TRBV9 and TRBJ1-2, the CDR3 gives the full variable domain: DSGVTQTPKHLITATGQRVTLRCSPRSGDLSVYWYQQSLDQGLQFLIQYYNGEERAKGNILERFSAQQFPDLHSELNLSSLELGDSALYFCASSVDLANYGYTFGSGTRLTVV.